One TCR beta chain is described in this entry. Its recognized antigen is unknown. Base qualities are not recorded, but no much larger clone differs from it by a single base. The sample originates from a study of shared clonotypes between healthy human individuals (dated by TCRdb to the early 2020s). Some background on the complete study: The cohort comprised a couple of women and a few men aged 18 to 49 years. For each donor, three plates each were used for CD4 naive and CD4 memory, two plates were used for CD8 naive, and one plate was used for CD8 memory. The study deeply sequenced blood TCR repertoires of about 5 healthy adults to estimate repertoire size and the extent of clonotype sharing between individuals. Libraries were prepared and TCR repertoires were sequenced by different laboratories using diverse techniques, in order to increase sequencing depth and limit assay-specific biases. Per donor, leukapheresis produced somewhere between about 0.8 and 9.5 billion PBMCs.

Using the deep immunoSEQ assay, multiplex PCR amplified TCR CDR3 regions from genomic DNA. Genomic DNA extracted from each cell subset was distributed evenly over all wells of several immunoSEQ 96-well plates, and each plate served as one replicate. Each replicate PCR for sorted subsets received about 180 ng genomic DNA, equal to 28,000 or so T cell genomes. Purified libraries were quantified with a Qubit 3.0 fluorometer, sized on a Bioanalyzer 2100, and re-quantified with the KAPA Library Quantification kit. Every immunoSEQ 96-well plate was sequenced on a dedicated single-read 150-cycle Illumina NextSeq 550 flow cell. Per the original workflow: The immunoSEQ output contained only junctional sequences without quality scores, so filtering could not match that applied to full-length reads. To assign V/J genes and CDR3, sequences were annotated against IMGT germline references using PyIR, a Python wrapper for IgBLAST v1.9. Any read was removed if the V/J assignment was weak (E-value above 1e-6), the CDR3 was missing, or the read contained stop codons, out-of-frame junctions, or ambiguous translated residues. V3J clonotypes were defined as sequences sharing an identical inferred V gene, J gene, and CDR3 amino acid sequence. Percentage overlap between repertoires was calculated by dividing the number of shared unique clonotypes by the size of the smaller repertoire. RTK rarefaction, the Chao1 estimator, and Recon v2.1 estimates of unobserved clonotypes were used to assess repertoire richness. OLGA was used to compute generation probabilities for all TCRbeta clonotypes that the gDNA method yielded from a few donors. TCRdb's version of the immuneACCESS table is confined to in-frame rearrangements and falls short of the full clone set. An unresolved V gene accounts for under half of the shortfall where checked; the remainder is of unknown origin. V and J calls and clone size follow that table, whereas D and trimming were derived from the DNA. The sample table contains about 1.1 million clones; only one count was recorded for around 82% of them. Around 0.47% of the sample belongs to the ten largest clones.

Including cysteine and phenylalanine, the CDR3 has 15 amino acids. The DNA shown is the 45-base CDR3, in frame from base 1. Clipping removes 9 bases from V and 1 base from J, with 8 as the unmatched junction base count. The germline V gene specifies SGHRS as CDR1 and YFSETQ as CDR2. The donors were healthy, HIV-negative adults who had no recently reported acute infections or vaccinations. Every donor was a Caucasian adult residing in Nashville, Tennessee, USA. CD4+ T cells were enriched through magnetic negative selection, after which naive cells were positively selected on CD45RA and the remaining negative fraction served as the memory subset. Blood was collected by leukapheresis, and PBMCs were isolated by Ficoll-Histopaque density gradient centrifugation and then cryopreserved in liquid nitrogen vapor phase. Analytical flow cytometry was used to check the purity and quantity of each magnetically sorted T cell population. Genomic DNA was isolated from each sorted fraction and quantified by UV absorbance on a Nanodrop 2000c.

Paper-wide results and their limitations: Pairwise subsampling led to the expectation that sequencing depth would affect the degree of clonotype sharing among donors. Even with the large sequencing depth, rarefaction of the sorted-subset datasets indicated that sequencing was incomplete. The genetic and exposure-history diversity represented was limited by the small number of donors. Sampling was restricted to blood, and TCR repertoires in tissue are likely to differ from TCR repertoires in blood. Sharing across several donors was observed for around 5% of naive CD4, 3% to 3.5% of naive CD8, roughly 2.3% of memory CD4, and roughly 0.4% of memory CD8 clonotypes. Estimated clonotype richness was generally larger for naive than for memory subsets. Compared with non-shared clonotypes, the clonotypes found in all four sorted-subset donors had higher generation probabilities.

The rearrangement joined TRBV5-1 to TRBJ2-1, with 9 bases matching TRBD1. The receptor was isolated from a man aged 18 to 30 in good health. Some clones in this sample may be carry-over from other donors' samples. The sequenced material came from memory CD4+ T cells from PBMCs. What this sample's cell subset or site label stands for: CD45RA-negative fraction. In nucleotides, the sequence is TGCGCCACCACCCTCGGGACAGGGTCCTACAATGAGCAGTTCTTC. Its coded protein is CATTLGTGSYNEQFF. With all but the CDR3 taken from the reference TRBV5-1 and TRBJ2-1 genes, the full variable domain is: KAGVTQTPRYLIKTRGQQVTLSCSPISGHRSVSWYQQTPGQGLQFLFEYFSETQRNKGNFPGRFSGRQFSNSRSEMNVSTLELGDSALYLCATTLGTGSYNEQFFGPGTRLTVL.